This T cell receptor (beta chain) is from a study of spatial heterogeneity in lung cancer (dated by TCRdb to about 2019). In the study overall: More beta-chain than alpha-chain transcripts were consistently detected, likely reflecting higher beta-chain transcript abundance. In the raw uncorrected reads, each unique combination of TCR and UMI appeared more than ten times on average. In non-small cell lung cancer, the study quantitatively compared TCR alpha and beta repertoires across several tumor regions, matched nontumor lung, and blood. TCR repertoire features were related to nonsynonymous mutation counts determined by whole-exome sequencing of tumor tissue. Both alpha and beta chains were TCR-sequenced in 200 to 250 tumor regions, under 80 matched nontumor lung samples and 55 to 60 PBMC samples obtained at surgery.

What the study reported, not specific to this receptor: Confirming at a functional level the hypothesis that regional TCRs recognize regional mutations was considered to require additional single-cell paired TCR alpha and beta sequencing. Ubiquitous expanded tumor TCRs showed up in blood more often at tumor resection than at routine follow-up.

For CDR1 and CDR2, the germline V gene lists KGHSH and LQKENI. CDR3 length: 16 amino acids, cysteine to phenylalanine. Only the CDR3 part of the read is kept: 48 bases, read in frame from the first base. V drops 2 bases and J drops 6 bases, leaving 16 bases in between. The label giving this sample's time point can be read as: sample taken at primary tumor resection. Whole RNA extracted from tumor and nontumor lung tissue, or from cryopreserved PBMC samples, was used for TCR sequencing without cell sorting. The donors were approximately 70 patients from the lung TRACERx cohort who had early-stage, untreated non-small cell lung cancer. Only patients for whom sufficient RNA was available from at least two tumor regions were selected for TCR sequencing. The library relied on 5' RACE. The instrument was a NextSeq 500. To allow correction of PCR and sequencing errors, the TCR library protocol tagged every TCR cDNA molecule with a unique molecular identifier. Processing in the source paper ran as follows. TCR identification, UMI-based error correction and CDR3 extraction were all carried out with Decombinator tools. Expanded TCRs were defined as those above a frequency of 2 per 1,000, corresponding to the top 1% of the tumor frequency distribution. Each repertoire was subsampled 100 times to 5,000 TCRs, after which Renyi diversity was computed with the R vegan package. CDR3 similarity networks were built from amino acid triplet string-kernel similarity, with CDR3s being connected when pairwise similarity was above 0.82. In TCRdb, the public reads were trimmed at Q25 with fastp and aligned with MiXCR, with productive beta chains retained. Every CDR3 protein is listed once, alongside the most common genes and DNA of its rows. TCRdb, not the authors, supplied the V and J calls. This sample gives under 40,000 distinct CDR3 sequences in total; around 5.5% of them show up just once. In total, the top ten clones hold approximately 10% of the sample.

This clonotype was counted at least ten times. Its recognized antigen is unknown. There are no base qualities to consult, and no much larger clone falls within one base. This sample comprised PBMCs, obtained at surgery. Here the chain combines TRBV18 and TRBJ1-4; TRBD1 is a weak D gene call, 5 bases matching. This TCR came from a male donor with early-stage non-small cell lung cancer. The bases read TGTGCCAGCTCACCAAAGGGGCCGCAGGGTGATGAAAAACTGTTTTTT. Translated, this gives CASSPKGPQGDEKLFF.